A single sample is the source of the 23 T cell receptor beta chains below, sequenced in a study of vaccination and CD4 T cells after COVID-19. This sample's treatment: roughly nine-day PBMC culture with coronavirus spike peptide pools or control peptides (ViraFEST assay). An Oncomine TCR Beta short-read assay was used to sequence the DNA from cultured CD4+ T cells. TCRdb re-derived calls from the PCR reads in MiXCR, one entry per CDR3 protein. Of 10,000 to 15,000 distinct CDR3 sequences in the sample, under 35% were seen once. Their cognate antigens are unknown. The sample consisted of CD4+ T cells from blood, cultured in vitro, taken before SARS-CoV-2 vaccination. The receptors were gathered from a human donor who received a COVID-19 vaccine.

This clonotype was detected only a few times. This chain uses TRBV19 with TRBJ1-5, with unresolved D. The CDR3 runs to 13 residues. Germline-derived CDR1 and CDR2 are LNHDA and SQIVND (reference sequence). V was cut by 3 bases and J by 4 bases, with 7 bases left in between. CDR3 nucleotide sequence: TGTGCCAGTAGTATGAACGGGAATCAGCCCCAGCATTTT. It specifies CASSMNGNQPQHF.

This clonotype was seen only a few times. The rearrangement joins TRBV19 to TRBJ1-5, with 8 bases matching TRBD1. Germline V gene sequence: CDR1 LNHDA, CDR2 SQIVND (reference sequence). This CDR3 spans 17 amino acids. Losses at the gene ends were 5 bases for V and 1 base for J; bases not matched to a gene: 10. The CDR3 sequence: CASSPSQGGISNQPQHF. CDR3 coding DNA: TGTGCCAGTAGTCCCTCACAGGGGGGAATAAGCAATCAGCCCCAGCATTTT.

This CDR3 is CASSLYDRGQETQYF. The CDR3 DNA sequence: TGTGCCAGCTCACTATACGACAGGGGCCAAGAGACCCAGTACTTC. This chain uses TRBV18 with TRBJ2-5, with 8 bases that match TRBD1. The CDR3 spans 15 residues. Germline V CDR1 and CDR2: KGHSH, LQKENI. V gave up 4 bases and J gave up 1 base; unmatched junction bases: 5.

The sample holds one count of this clonotype. The chain employs TRBV14 and TRBJ1-1, with D maybe TRBD1 (5 bases). V was clipped by 0 bases and J by 7 bases, with 9 bases between them. The length of the CDR3 is 13 residues. Germline lookup yields CDR1 SGHDN and CDR2 FVKESK. The CDR3 is CASSQDVGGEAFF. In DNA, the CDR3 is TGTGCCAGCAGCCAAGATGTCGGGGGTGAAGCTTTCTTT.

This clonotype rates as medium-sized. V and J are TRBV27 and TRBJ2-7, with 7 bases identical to TRBD1. The V and J ends lost 6 bases and 3 bases, in that order; junction bases with no gene match: 8. This CDR3 region has 14 residues. Germline CDR1 and CDR2: MNHEY and SMNVEV (reference sequence). This chain's CDR3 is CASSIHRQGYEQYF. The DNA of the CDR3 is TGTGCCAGCAGCATCCACCGACAGGGCTACGAGCAGTACTTC.

This chain joins TRBV20-1 and TRBJ2-7; 8 bases match TRBD1. Germline CDR1 and CDR2: DFQATT and SNEGSKA (reference sequence). This CDR3 region has 14 residues. Losses at the gene ends were 6 bases for V and 5 bases for J; bases not matched to a gene: 12. The CDR3 DNA reads as TGCAGTGCCATAGCCCCGACAGGGGCGAACGAGCAGTACTTC. Amino acid sequence: CSAIAPTGANEQYF.

The chain is built from TRBV24-1 and TRBJ2-1; 14 bases are shared with TRBD2. The V segment lost 4 bases and the J segment 2 bases; nucleotides outside the gene matches: 12. The CDR3 sequence is 20 residues long. CDR1 KGHDR and CDR2 SFDVKD come from the germline V gene. CDR3 amino acids: CATSDPGLAGGRGPYNEQFF. In DNA form, the CDR3 reads TGTGCCACCAGTGACCCCGGACTAGCGGGGGGAAGGGGCCCCTACAATGAGCAGTTCTTC.

The chain recombines TRBV2 with TRBJ2-1; D might be TRBD1 or TRBD2, each matching 6 bases. This CDR3 comprises 14 residues. The V gene lost 6 bases and the J gene lost 9 bases, with 18 bases spanning the gap. Per germline, CDR1 SNHLY and CDR2 FYNNEI. For the CDR3, the DNA is TGTGCCAGCAGGGGGGACTTCAGGGGAGGTGAGCAGTTCTTC. Translating it yields CASRGDFRGGEQFF.

This rearrangement joins TRBV7-2 to TRBJ1-1; maybe TRBD1 (5 bases). The CDR3 is made up of 14 amino acids. Germline CDR1 is SGHTA and CDR2 is FQGNSA. V lost 5 bases and J lost 4, with 14 bases in between. CDR3 sequence: CASSQTGGRTEAFF. As DNA, the CDR3 is TGTGCCAGCAGCCAGACCGGGGGTCGCACTGAAGCTTTCTTT.

V gene TRBV11-3 combines with J gene TRBJ1-5; D ambiguous. Per germline, CDR1 SGHNT and CDR2 YENEEA. Trimming shortened V by 3 bases and J by 3 bases, and 9 bases separated the two germline ends. CDR3 length: 14 residues. This chain's CDR3 is CASSLAGINQPQHF. In DNA, the CDR3 is TGTGCCAGCAGCTTGGCGGGGATCAATCAGCCCCAGCATTTT.

The gene calls are TRBV27 and TRBJ1-5; D ambiguous. The ends were cut back, 5 bases at V and 2 bases at J, with 7 bases in the middle. This CDR3 contains 13 residues. Looked up from germline, CDR1 is MNHEY and CDR2 is SMNVEV (reference sequence). CDR3: CASSAGRNQPQHF. The CDR3 region has the DNA TGTGCCAGCAGTGCGGGTCGCAATCAGCCCCAGCATTTT.

This clonotype was counted a few times. The chain has TRBV11-2 and TRBJ2-3; D might be TRBD2 (6 bases). This CDR3 is 17 amino acids long. Germline V gene lookup returns CDR1 SGHAT and CDR2 FQNNGV. Between the trimmed V and J ends, which lost 1 base and 2 bases, there was a span of 16 bases. In DNA, the CDR3 is TGTGCCAGCAGCTTAGCCCGGGGGAGCAGCGTCACAGATACGCAGTATTTT. Translation: CASSLARGSSVTDTQYF.

This chain links TRBV19 with TRBJ1-1; 8 positions agree with TRBD1. Germline V gene sequence: CDR1 LNHDA, CDR2 SQIVND (reference sequence). Losses at the gene ends were 4 bases for V and 0 bases for J; bases not matched to a gene: 7. The CDR3 extends over 16 amino acids. The CDR3 DNA follows: TGTGCCAGTAGTAATCTGCGACAGGGGTTGAACACTGAAGCTTTCTTT. Its translation is CASSNLRQGLNTEAFF. Full variable domain (outside the CDR3, taken from reference TRBV19 and TRBJ1-1): DGGITQSPKYLFRKEGQNVTLSCEQNLNHDAMYWYRQDPGQGLRLIYYSQIVNDFQKGDIAEGYSVSREKKESFPLTVTSAQKNPTAFYLCASSNLRQGLNTEAFFGQGTRLTVV.

This chain links TRBV5-4 with TRBJ2-3; TRBD2 matches at 13 bases. Trimming removed 5 bases from V and 0 bases from J; junction bases left unmatched: 9. The CDR3 has 18 residues. CDR1 SGHNT and CDR2 YYREEE come from the germline V gene (reference sequence). The CDR3 sequence is CASSSGTSGAPSTDTQYF. CDR3 nucleotide sequence: TGTGCCAGCAGTTCCGGGACTAGCGGGGCGCCGAGCACAGATACGCAGTATTTT.

The chain joins TRBV4-2 to TRBJ1-1; TRBD1 is a possible D gene (6 bases). The germline gives CDR1 LGHNA, CDR2 YNFKEQ. V lost 0 bases and J lost 2, with 10 bases in between. The CDR3 has 15 amino acids. The CDR3 region is CASSQDYRVNTEAFF. In DNA, the CDR3 is TGTGCCAGCAGCCAAGATTACAGGGTTAACACTGAAGCTTTCTTT.

V and J are TRBV6-1 and TRBJ2-3, with D possibly matching TRBD2 (5 bases). Germline V CDR1 and CDR2: MNHNS, SASEGT. The ends were cut back, 7 bases at V and 0 bases at J, with 14 bases in the middle. The length of the CDR3 is 15 residues. The CDR3 DNA follows: TGTGCCAGCACATTCTTGGGGAGTAGCACAGATACGCAGTATTTT. It specifies CASTFLGSSTDTQYF.

CDR3 nucleotides: TGTGCCAGCAGTCCCTGGACTAGCGGGGCCAACGTGGAGACCCAGTACTTC. This encodes CASSPWTSGANVETQYF. This chain uses TRBV6-1 with TRBJ2-5; 12 bases are a match to TRBD2. The CDR3 runs to 17 residues. CDR1 and CDR2 (germline): MNHNS, SASEGT. The junction had 12 bases not matched to a gene; V was cut back by 5 bases and J by 5 bases.

This clonotype came up a few times. The gene calls are TRBV6-1 and TRBJ1-5; D ambiguous. Looked up from germline, CDR1 is MNHNS and CDR2 is SASEGT. The CDR3 loop spans 14 amino acids. With 6 bases removed from V and 3 bases from J, the gap between germline ends came to 12 bases. Here the CDR3 reads CASRSGIFNQPQHF. The CDR3 nucleotides read TGTGCCAGCAGAAGCGGGATTTTCAATCAGCCCCAGCATTTT.

This chain connects TRBV20-1 to TRBJ2-5; 10 positions match TRBD2. The ends lost 3 bases at V and 4 bases at J; junction bases unmatched: 8. The CDR3 is 15 amino acids. Germline values: CDR1 DFQATT, CDR2 SNEGSKA (reference sequence). As DNA, the CDR3 is TGCAGTGCTAGTAAAACTAGCGGGGTCCTAGAGACCCAGTACTTC. This sequence encodes CSASKTSGVLETQYF.

This clonotype turned up a few times. The chain has TRBV14 and TRBJ2-3; 12 bases match TRBD2. In germline, CDR1 is SGHDN, CDR2 FVKESK. The CDR3 has 18 residues. The trim removed 4 bases at V and 2 bases at J, leaving 10 bases unmatched. CDR3 DNA: TGTGCCAGCAGCCTTAGACTAGCGGGGGCCGAATTCACAGATACGCAGTATTTT. Translation gives CASSLRLAGAEFTDTQYF.

The V call is TRBV27, the J call TRBJ2-2; 12 bases are shared with TRBD2. J lost 9 bases, V lost 8 bases, and 7 bases had no gene match. This CDR3 has 14 amino acids. Per germline, CDR1 MNHEY and CDR2 SMNVEV (reference sequence). The CDR3 nucleotides are TGTGCCAGCCGGACTAGCGGGGCCCGGAGGGAGCTGTTTTTT. As protein: CASRTSGARRELFF.

The V and J genes are TRBV10-2 and TRBJ1-1; D remains unclear. The CDR3 is made up of 13 amino acids. The germline V gene has CDR1 WSHSY and CDR2 SAAADI. V shed 3 bases and J shed 4 bases, with 9 bases lying between them. CDR3 amino acids: CASSEFGSTEAFF. Written as DNA, the CDR3 is TGCGCCAGCAGTGAATTTGGCAGCACTGAAGCTTTCTTT.

This clonotype has only a few counts. The chain has TRBV20-1 and TRBJ2-3, with 7 bases aligning to TRBD2. Unmatched junction bases numbered 1, after V lost 1 base and J lost 3 bases. The germline V gene encodes CDR1 DFQATT and CDR2 SNEGSKA (reference sequence). The CDR3 sequence is 13 residues long. CDR3 sequence: CSARVGGTDTQYF. The DNA of the CDR3 is TGCAGTGCTAGAGTGGGAGGGACAGATACGCAGTATTTT.